Shown below are 31 T cell receptor beta chains from a single sample sequenced in a study of cytomegalovirus exposure and HLA in healthy donors. The PCR ran on 60 Vbeta and 13 Jbeta primers. Assay: immunoSEQ multiplex PCR; the TCRdb copy retains only in-frame clones and omits some. The sample has 60,000 to 95,000 clones, 78% seen once. Source material: PBMCs. The receptors originated from a woman aged 40 to 49 in good health and CMV-seropositive.

The chain couples TRBV9 to TRBJ2-5; D gene ambiguous. Per germline, CDR1 SGDLS and CDR2 YYNGEE. V was trimmed by 0 bases and J by 4 bases, leaving 13 bases between them. The CDR3 spans 15 residues. The DNA of the CDR3 is TGTGCCAGCAGCGTAGAAGTCAGGCTCGGAGAGACCCAGTACTTC. Its protein is CASSVEVRLGETQYF.

The J gene is TRBJ2-3, the V gene TRBV11-3, with TRBD2 matching over 7 bases. The CDR3 is 17 amino acids. CDR1 SGHNT and CDR2 YENEEA come from the germline V gene. V was pared by 4 bases and J by 2 bases, with 12 bases of the junction left unmatched. Written as DNA, the CDR3 is TGTGCCAGCAGCTCGGGCGGGGTCGCGGGGGACACAGATACGCAGTATTTT. Translated: CASSSGGVAGDTDTQYF.

The chain employs TRBV6-5 and TRBJ1-1; D may be TRBD1 (6 bases). Between the trimmed V and J ends, which lost 0 bases and 0 bases, there was a span of 8 bases. The germline CDR1 and CDR2 sequences are MNHEY and SVGAGI. CDR3 length: 15 residues. For the CDR3, the DNA is TGTGCCAGCAGTTACTCGGACAGTCTGAACACTGAAGCTTTCTTT. Protein product: CASSYSDSLNTEAFF.

V and J are TRBV7-2 and TRBJ2-3, with D perhaps TRBD2 (6 bases). This CDR3 has 15 amino acids. The germline V gene encodes CDR1 SGHTA and CDR2 FQGNSA. Trimming took off 4 bases at V and 0 bases at J, with 11 bases between the two ends. The CDR3 protein is CASSSAGTSTDTQYF. The DNA of the CDR3 is TGTGCCAGCAGCTCGGCCGGGACTAGCACAGATACGCAGTATTTT.

The V gene is TRBV25-1, the J gene TRBJ2-2, with TRBD2 identical over 13 bases. Germline CDR1 reads MGHDK; CDR2 reads SYGVNS. This CDR3 comprises 17 residues. After removal of 3 bases from V and 6 bases from J, the junction contained 7 bases not matched to a gene. The CDR3 DNA reads as TGTGCCAGCAGTGACCCATCCGGGACTAGCGGGGCCGGGGAGCTGTTTTTT. It translates to CASSDPSGTSGAGELFF. Full variable domain (remainder filled in from reference TRBV25-1 and TRBJ2-2): EADIYQTPRYLVIGTGKKITLECSQTMGHDKMYWYQQDPGMELHLIHYSYGVNSTEKGDLSSESTVSRIRTEHFPLTLESARPSHTSQYLCASSDPSGTSGAGELFFGEGSRLTVL.

This chain joins TRBV29-1 and TRBJ1-2; 9 nucleotides align to TRBD1. V shed 7 bases, J shed 2 bases, and the junction held 2 bases outside the gene matches. The germline CDR1 and CDR2 sequences are SQVTM and ANQGSEA. This CDR3 comprises 12 residues. The CDR3: CSGTGGNYGYTF. Here the CDR3 DNA reads TGCAGCGGCACAGGGGGCAACTATGGCTACACCTTC.

The chain combines TRBV9 with TRBJ2-5; the match to TRBD2 covers 14 bases. J lost 11 bases, V lost 5 bases, and 11 bases had no gene match. Germline CDR1 reads SGDLS; CDR2 reads YYNGEE. The length of the CDR3 is 15 residues. The CDR3 region is CASSPTSGGAREQYF. CDR3 nucleotide sequence: TGTGCCAGCAGTCCGACTAGCGGGGGGGCGAGGGAGCAGTACTTC.

The rearrangement links TRBV6-1 to TRBJ2-2; 10 positions match TRBD2. CDR1 MNHNS and CDR2 SASEGT come from the germline V gene. The CDR3 runs 17 residues. V lost 1 base, J lost 1 base, and 3 bases stayed unmatched. Written as DNA, the CDR3 is TGTGCCAGCAGTGAAGAGTCTAGCGGGGGGAACACCGGGGAGCTGTTTTTT. Translated, it gives CASSEESSGGNTGELFF.

This chain links TRBV7-2 with TRBJ2-7; TRBD1 matches 10 bases. With V trimmed by 4 bases and J by 2 bases, 5 bases remained unmatched. The CDR3 spans 15 residues. Germline V gene sequence: CDR1 SGHTA, CDR2 FQGNSA. The CDR3 reads CASSSGTGEAYEQYF. The CDR3 DNA reads as TGTGCCAGCAGCTCCGGGACAGGGGAGGCCTACGAGCAGTACTTC.

The chain carries TRBV5-4 and TRBJ2-1, with D possibly being TRBD1 (5 bases). The CDR3 loop spans 18 amino acids. The V end lost 4 bases, the J end lost 0 bases, and 20 bases lay between the germline ends. Per germline, CDR1 SGHNT and CDR2 YYREEE (reference sequence). CDR3 region: CASSPSRPGSSSYNEQFF. The CDR3 region has the DNA TGTGCCAGCAGCCCCTCAAGGCCAGGGTCGAGCTCCTACAATGAGCAGTTCTTC.

DNA for the CDR3: TGCGCCAGCAGCCAAGATACGGGAGAGACCCAGTACTTC. Protein sequence: CASSQDTGETQYF. J is TRBJ2-5 and V is TRBV4-3; D is unclear. The V end was cut by 0 bases, the J end by 4 bases, with 6 bases between. Germline CDR1 reads LGHNA; CDR2 reads YSLEER. The CDR3 has 13 amino acids.

The table lists this clone with a few counts. The CDR3, as DNA: TGTGCCAGCAGCCCACGGACAGGCTTAGGTAAAGAGACCCAGTACTTC. Amino acid sequence: CASSPRTGLGKETQYF. The genes are TRBV9 and TRBJ2-5; 7 nucleotides agree with TRBD1. The CDR3 loop spans 16 amino acids. CDR1 is SGDLS and CDR2 is YYNGEE in the germline V gene. J lost 3 bases, V lost 4 bases, and 12 bases had no gene match.

CDR3 sequence (DNA): TGTGCCAGCAGCTTACAGGGGAACACTGAAGCTTTCTTT. It is translated as CASSLQGNTEAFF. The chain carries TRBV7-7 and TRBJ1-1, with D perhaps matching TRBD1 (5 bases). The CDR3 consists of 13 residues. Trimming stripped 2 bases from V and 1 base from J, with 5 bases between. CDR1 and CDR2 (germline): SSHAT, FNYEAQ (reference sequence).

The rearrangement uses TRBV5-1 and TRBJ1-5; 10 bases fit TRBD1. Germline trimming cut 4 bases from V and 9 bases from J; bases unmatched to any gene: 10. The CDR3 extends over 15 amino acids. Germline values: CDR1 SGHRS, CDR2 YFSETQ. In nucleotides, the CDR3 is TGCGCCAGCAGCCCGGGACAGGGGCCCGAGGCGCCCCAGCATTTT. It codes for CASSPGQGPEAPQHF. Full variable domain (rest looked up from reference TRBV5-1 and TRBJ1-5): KAGVTQTPRYLIKTRGQQVTLSCSPISGHRSVSWYQQTPGQGLQFLFEYFSETQRNKGNFPGRFSGRQFSNSRSEMNVSTLELGDSALYLCASSPGQGPEAPQHFGDGTRLSIL.

The rearrangement links TRBV28 to TRBJ2-1; possibly TRBD2 for D (6 bases). The CDR3 loop spans 11 amino acids. Germline V gene sequence: CDR1 MDHEN, CDR2 SYDVKM. The V and J ends lost 5 bases and 15 bases respectively, with 14 bases between them. This CDR3 reads CASSGFTSSFF. CDR3 nucleotide sequence: TGTGCCAGCAGTGGGTTTACTAGCTCGTTCTTC.

V gene TRBV28 combines with J gene TRBJ1-1, with D possibly being TRBD1 (5 bases). V dropped 3 bases and J dropped 0 bases, with 11 bases sitting between them. The germline V gene has CDR1 MDHEN and CDR2 SYDVKM. The CDR3 totals 15 residues. The DNA for the CDR3 is TGTGCCAGCAGTTTGTGGGGGGGTCTGAACACTGAAGCTTTCTTT. The encoded protein is CASSLWGGLNTEAFF.

This rearrangement joins TRBV5-1 to TRBJ1-5; 7 bases line up with TRBD1. After removal of 4 bases from V and 0 bases from J, the junction contained 4 bases not matched to a gene. CDR1 and CDR2 (germline): SGHRS, YFSETQ. The CDR3 has 15 amino acids. The CDR3 nucleotides are TGCGCCAGCAGCATCGGGACAGCTAGCAATCAGCCCCAGCATTTT. This translates into CASSIGTASNQPQHF.

V is TRBV9 and J is TRBJ2-1; TRBD2 aligns across 11 bases. V dropped 0 bases and J dropped 11; count of bases not matched to a gene: 7. Germline lookup yields CDR1 SGDLS and CDR2 YYNGEE. CDR3 length: 15 amino acids. DNA of the CDR3: TGTGCCAGCAGCGTAGGTAGCGGGGGGGTCCGTCAGCAGTTCTTC. Translated, it gives CASSVGSGGVRQQFF.

This rearrangement joins TRBV7-2 to TRBJ2-2, with D possibly TRBD2 on 6 matching bases. CDR1 SGHTA and CDR2 FQGNSA come from the germline V gene. The CDR3 length is 16 residues. V dropped 7 bases and J dropped 1 base, with 16 bases sitting between them. CDR3 sequence reads: CASTWGGTGNTGELFF. CDR3 DNA: TGTGCCAGCACCTGGGGTGGGACTGGGAACACCGGGGAGCTGTTTTTT.

The chain couples TRBV6-1 to TRBJ1-4, with D tentatively TRBD1 (5 bases). Trimming stripped 8 bases from V and 8 bases from J, with 12 bases between. This CDR3 is 12 amino acids long. CDR1 and CDR2 (germline): MNHNS, SASEGT. The CDR3 DNA reads TGTGCCAGCTGGGACTTCGGGGAAAAACTGTTTTTT. Its translation is CASWDFGEKLFF.

This chain connects TRBV4-1 to TRBJ2-1; no definite D call. V was shortened by 4 bases and J by 5 bases, with 3 bases between the two germline ends. Germline V gene data show CDR1 as MGHRA and CDR2 as YSYEKL. The CDR3 has 11 amino acids. This CDR3 is CASSRDNEQFF. In nucleotides, the CDR3 is TGCGCCAGCAGCCGAGACAATGAGCAGTTCTTC.

This clone was recorded a few times. The chain employs TRBV19 and TRBJ1-4; 8 nucleotides agree with TRBD1. The length of the CDR3 is 13 residues. CDR1 and CDR2 from the germline V gene are LNHDA and SQIVND (reference sequence). J lost 7 bases, V lost 8 bases, and 6 bases had no gene match. CDR3 in amino acids: CASSTGAGEKLFF. The CDR3 nucleotides are TGTGCCAGTTCGACAGGGGCGGGTGAAAAACTGTTTTTT.

The count of this clone is one. The chain recombines TRBV19 with TRBJ1-5; TRBD1 aligns across 9 bases. The length of the CDR3 is 16 residues. V gave up 3 bases and J gave up 4 bases; unmatched junction bases: 7. Looked up from germline, CDR1 is LNHDA and CDR2 is SQIVND (reference sequence). The CDR3 coding sequence is TGTGCCAGTAGTATCCCGGACAGGGGAACTAATCAGCCCCAGCATTTT. Protein product: CASSIPDRGTNQPQHF.

The chain joins TRBV18 to TRBJ1-1, with unresolved D. Trimming removed 2 bases from V and 5 bases from J, with 9 bases in between. Germline V CDR1 and CDR2: KGHSH, LQKENI. This CDR3 is built from 13 residues. The CDR3 reads CASSPNGGTEAFF. The CDR3 coding sequence is TGTGCCAGCTCACCAAACGGAGGGACTGAAGCTTTCTTT.

The rearrangement links TRBV6-1 to TRBJ2-7, with a tentative D call TRBD1 (6 bases). Trimming pared 1 base from V and 2 bases from J, leaving 12 bases between. CDR1 MNHNS and CDR2 SASEGT come from the germline V gene. The CDR3 runs to 15 residues. The CDR3 reads CASSEGGLGAYEQYF. The CDR3 region has the DNA TGTGCCAGCAGTGAAGGGGGGCTAGGGGCCTACGAGCAGTACTTC.

This clone was recorded only once. The chain uses TRBV7-2 and TRBJ2-1; maybe TRBD1 (5 bases). V was clipped by 1 base and J by 5 bases, with 12 bases between them. CDR1 is SGHTA, CDR2 FQGNSA, per germline. The CDR3 covers 15 residues. Here the CDR3 reads CASSLGSGPHNEQFF. The CDR3 DNA reads TGTGCCAGCAGCTTAGGTTCAGGGCCCCACAATGAGCAGTTCTTC.

This rearrangement joins TRBV15 to TRBJ1-3, with D maybe TRBD1 (6 bases). The CDR3 consists of 14 residues. The germline CDR1 and CDR2 sequences are LNHNV and YYDKDF (reference sequence). V was shortened by 0 bases and J by 3 bases, with 6 bases between the two germline ends. The CDR3 nucleotides read TGTGCCACCAGCAGAGACAGGGGTGGAAACACCATATATTTT. It translates to CATSRDRGGNTIYF.

The rearrangement links TRBV19 to TRBJ2-5; 8 bases align to TRBD2. Trimming cost V 3 bases and J 1 base; bases outside gene matches: 4. The CDR3 runs to 15 residues. Germline values: CDR1 LNHDA, CDR2 SQIVND (reference sequence). DNA for the CDR3: TGTGCCAGTAGTATCCTCGGGACTAGCCAAGAGACCCAGTACTTC. Amino acid sequence: CASSILGTSQETQYF.

V is TRBV25-1 and J is TRBJ2-5, with a tentative D call TRBD2 (5 bases). The end of the DNA fits TRBJ2-7 better, so the J call may be wrong. Germline CDR1 is MGHDK and CDR2 is SYGVNS. The CDR3 spans 15 residues. The CDR3 region has the DNA TGTGCCAGCAGTGATATTGGGAGACCCCCCTACGAGCAGTACTTC. This encodes CASSDIGRPPYEQYF.

This clone occurred a few times. The chain has TRBV19 and TRBJ2-1, with 7 bases identical to TRBD1. The CDR3 sequence is 14 residues long. Germline CDR1 reads LNHDA; CDR2 reads SQIVND (reference sequence). The V segment lost 3 bases and the J segment 4 bases; nucleotides outside the gene matches: 3. DNA for the CDR3: TGTGCCAGTAGTATTCCGGACAGGTACAATGAGCAGTTCTTC. It specifies CASSIPDRYNEQFF.

V usage is TRBV28 and J usage is TRBJ2-5; 9 positions match TRBD2. This CDR3 has 13 amino acids. Germline CDR1 is MDHEN and CDR2 is SYDVKM. J lost 5 bases, V lost 8 bases, and 6 bases had no gene match. CDR3 nucleotide sequence: TGTGCCAGCGGTCTAGCGGGGTTTGAGACCCAGTACTTC. This sequence encodes CASGLAGFETQYF.